This T cell receptor beta chain was found in a study of spatial heterogeneity in lung cancer. Notes on the study in general: It was found that expanded intratumoral alpha and beta TCR counts tracked tumor mutation counts.

Losses at the gene ends were 4 bases for V and 5 bases for J; bases not matched to a gene: 3. The germline CDR1 and CDR2 sequences are SGDLS and YYNGEE. The CDR3 covers 14 residues. The library protocol tagged each TCR cDNA with a unique molecular identifier. TCRdb re-called the 5' RACE reads through MiXCR, storing one row per CDR3 protein. Here the sample spans 20,000 or so distinct CDR3 sequences, around 6.8% being singletons. This clonotype has only a few counts. Its cognate antigen is unknown. Time point defined: sample taken at primary tumor resection. This chain connects TRBV9 to TRBJ2-2; 9 bases line up with TRBD1. This clonotype originated in a male donor with early-stage non-small cell lung cancer. The sequences come from lung tumor tissue, collected at surgery. CDR3 region: CASSMGQGTGELFF. CDR3 nucleotides: TGTGCCAGCAGCATGGGACAGGGTACCGGGGAGCTGTTTTTT.